Listed below are T cell receptor beta chains from one sample, sequenced in a study of blood T cell repertoires in COVID-19. Repertoires were generated with immunoSEQ multiplex PCR, while TCRdb's copy carries only in-frame clones and drops some. This sample has 70,000 or so clones; about 90% occur once, and the top ten carry around 9%. The source material was peripheral blood. These receptor sequences come from a human donor in a cohort sampled during active COVID-19. Both conserved end residues are part of each CDR3. The order of the fields is V gene, J gene, CDR3 protein.

>TRBV11-1|TRBJ2-7
CASSPRNRDSIYEQYF
>TRBV6-5|TRBJ1-2
CAIDDRPNYGYTF
>TRBV6-5|TRBJ1-2
CASKEGLWGYTF
>TRBV7-2|TRBJ1-3
CASHGGPYTIYF
>TRBV3-1/TRBV3-2|TRBJ1-6
CASSQPHNTLHF
>TRBV30|TRBJ1-1
CAWSVHPGTDTEAFF
>TRBV4-1|TRBJ1-3
CASSLRTGTFSGNTIYF
>TRBV30|TRBJ1-1
CAWSRDRVSEAFF
>TRBV6-1|TRBJ1-6
CASSELLYNSPLHF
>TRBV11-2|TRBJ1-1
CASSLDKRRRGSDTEAFF
>TRBV24-1|TRBJ1-5
CATSEPVSNQPQHF
>TRBV6-5|TRBJ2-7
CASRGQGGYEQYF
>TRBV5-4|TRBJ2-7
CASSLGPGQGEYEQYF
>TRBV28|TRBJ2-6
CASTPGQYSGANVLTF
>TRBV6-5|TRBJ1-2
CASSYSTGARNYGYTF
>TRBV13|TRBJ1-4
CASSLGLIADLRGATNEKLFF
>TRBV7-8|TRBJ1-2
CASSNGGNHGYTF
>TRBV13|TRBJ2-7
CASSKTSGGTLEQYF
>TRBV4-1|TRBJ1-6
CASSQETAPAGINSPLHF
>TRBV11-2|TRBJ2-7
CASSLGRPPGQGYEQYF
>TRBV6-5|TRBJ1-1
CASRLNTEAFF
>TRBV4-3|TRBJ1-4
CASSPYYAWDRAEVTRLKLFF
>TRBV29-1|TRBJ1-1
CSVTSRGGHTEAFF
>TRBV24-1|TRBJ2-5
CATSETGTGGETQYF
>TRBV6-2/TRBV6-3|TRBJ2-7
CASSSGEDRIFHEQYF
>TRBV9|TRBJ1-1
CASSAGGGTEAFF
>TRBV9|TRBJ1-3
CASSVDRASGNTIYF
>TRBV6-1|TRBJ1-1
CASSDGQGLDTEAFF
>TRBV28|TRBJ1-6
CASSAGEHSPLHF
>TRBV5-1|TRBJ2-7
CASSTNDRYLANEQYF
>TRBV4-2|TRBJ2-7
CASSQEGTSGTYEQYF
>TRBV5-4|TRBJ2-6
CASSVGGPTSGANVLTF
>TRBV6-2/TRBV6-3|TRBJ2-3
CASSYARGPDTQYF
>TRBV5-4|TRBJ2-7
CASSPRGLEEQYF
>TRBV5-8|TRBJ1-2
CASSLATLYGYTF
>TRBV9|TRBJ1-6
CASSVAGGESPLHF
>TRBV29-1|TRBJ2-7
CSVSDGLSTEQYF